This T cell receptor beta chain stems from a study of T cells in localized non-small cell lung cancer. Repertoires were generated with immunoSEQ multiplex PCR, while TCRdb's copy carries only in-frame clones and drops some. The table records 15,000 to 20,000 clones, roughly 80% of them present only once. This CDR3 comprises 12 residues. V was clipped by 9 bases and J by 9 bases, with 19 bases between them. Looked up from germline, CDR1 is SGDLS and CDR2 is YYNGEE. The gene calls are TRBV9 and TRBJ2-7, with D unresolved. The sequence was obtained from a male donor at least 60 years old with stage I lung adenocarcinoma. The sequencing used peripheral blood, collected before any cancer treatment. The CDR3 nucleotides read TGTGCCATATCATCGGCTGCGGAAGGGCAGTACTTC. It translates to CAISSAAEGQYF.